This TCR beta chain was identified in a study of tumor-infiltrating lymphocytes in primary liver carcinoma. In this sample, this clonotype turned up a few times. Total RNA (roughly 530 ng) served as template for TCR beta cDNA synthesis primed by a constant-region primer. Library construction for TCR beta comprised three nested multiplex PCR rounds performed with slightly modified ARM-PCR. The study ran its first two PCR rounds for around 10 cycles each, using TRBV1-TRBV30 forward primers and a C-beta reverse primer. MiXCR, applied by TCRdb to the multiplex PCR reads, yields one record per CDR3 protein. Among a few hundred thousand distinct CDR3 sequences listed, 50% to 75% were seen once. Researchers drew blood RNA from unsorted whole blood and extracted germline DNA as well. The CDR3 runs 13 residues. The germline CDR1 and CDR2 sequences are GTSNPN and SVGIG (reference sequence). With V trimmed by 2 bases and J by 1 base, 1 base remained unmatched.

The rearrangement links TRBV30 to TRBJ1-1; 7 bases align to TRBD1. Specimen: peripheral blood. The sequence derives from a woman in her thirties with primary liver carcinoma and hepatitis B virus infection. The DNA for the CDR3 is TGTGCCTGGAGTAGGGGGCGGAACACTGAAGCTTTCTTT. The encoded protein is CAWSRGRNTEAFF.